This is a list of T cell receptor beta chains from one sample in a study of blood T cells in healthy people across ages. MiXCR, run by TCRdb on the 5' RACE reads, gives a single entry per CDR3 protein. The sample yields 600,000 to 850,000 distinct CDR3 sequences, about 25% seen once. Separately, the same data were catalogued under a study of T cells of mothers and their children.

The specimen was blood. The source of these receptors is a boy under 18 in good health. CDR3s include the opening cysteine and the closing phenylalanine or tryptophan. Fields, in order: J gene, V gene, clone size, D gene, CDR3 protein, CDR3 DNA. The D gene is left open where the match is weak. Rows give clone size only sometimes, using once, few, many, or a class for an expanded clone.

>TRBJ2-7|TRBV9|few|.
CASSVDQDYEQYF
TGTGCCAGCAGCGTAGATCAGGACTACGAGCAGTACTTC
>TRBJ2-2|TRBV12-5|few|.
CASGSDWNTGELFF
TGTGCTAGTGGTTCCGACTGGAACACCGGGGAGCTGTTTTTT
>TRBJ1-3|TRBV2|.|.
CASTDANSGNTIYF
TGTGCCAGCACCGACGCGAACTCTGGAAACACCATATATTTT
>TRBJ2-5|TRBV29-1|.|.
CSVRVGRQETQYF
TGCAGCGTGCGAGTCGGCAGACAAGAGACCCAGTACTTC
>TRBJ2-5|TRBV28|.|.
CASSLLQGAGGETQYF
TGTGCCAGCAGTTTACTACAGGGCGCCGGGGGGGAGACCCAGTACTTC
>TRBJ2-2|TRBV20-1|.|TRBD1
CSATRGFDTGELFF
TGCAGTGCTACCAGGGGGTTCGACACCGGGGAGCTGTTTTTT
>TRBJ2-5|TRBV6-2/TRBV6-3|few|.
CASSYSDYQQETQYF
TGTGCCAGCAGTTACTCAGACTACCAGCAAGAGACCCAGTACTTC
>TRBJ1-5|TRBV7-2|.|.
CASSLEGSRRDLLPQHF
TGTGCCAGCAGCTTAGAGGGGTCTCGTAGGGATCTTCTGCCCCAGCATTTT
>TRBJ2-5|TRBV3-1|few|.
CASRAGGPETQYF
TGTGCCAGCAGGGCCGGGGGGCCAGAGACCCAGTACTTC
>TRBJ2-1|TRBV12-3/TRBV12-4|once|TRBD1
CASSRRQGAYNEQFF
TGTGCCAGCAGTCGGAGACAGGGGGCTTACAATGAGCAGTTCTTC
>TRBJ2-5|TRBV3-1|.|TRBD2
CASSLGDSGGEETQYF
TGTGCCAGCAGCCTGGGGGATAGCGGGGGAGAAGAGACCCAGTACTTC
>TRBJ2-5|TRBV5-1|few|.
CASSSRGTMGLQETQYF
TGCGCCAGCAGCTCGAGAGGAACCATGGGACTTCAAGAGACCCAGTACTTC
>TRBJ2-1|TRBV12-5|few|.
CASKRTTAVDEQFF
TGTGCTAGTAAGAGGACCACGGCGGTAGATGAGCAGTTCTTC
>TRBJ2-5|TRBV29-1|.|.
CSVDAGAEETQYF
TGCAGCGTTGACGCTGGGGCAGAAGAGACCCAGTACTTC
>TRBJ2-5|TRBV5-6|few|TRBD2
CASVHSGGARETQYF
TGTGCCAGCGTACATAGCGGGGGGGCCCGGGAGACCCAGTACTTC
>TRBJ1-5|TRBV12-3/TRBV12-4|.|.
CASRGTGLGEPQHF
TGTGCCAGCAGAGGGACGGGCTTGGGGGAACCCCAGCATTTT
>TRBJ1-4|TRBV20-1|.|.
CSARDLRRGATNEKLFF
TGCAGTGCTAGAGATCTGCGCAGGGGCGCAACTAATGAAAAACTGTTTTTT
>TRBJ2-1|TRBV9|.|TRBD2
CASSPASGGPWDEQFF
TGTGCCAGCAGCCCCGCTAGCGGGGGGCCTTGGGATGAGCAGTTCTTC
>TRBJ2-1|TRBV20-1|few|.
CSASFIDNEQFF
TGCAGTGCTAGTTTTATCGACAATGAGCAGTTCTTC
>TRBJ1-2|TRBV2|few|.
CASIHTGTGYGYTF
TGTGCCAGCATCCATACAGGGACCGGCTATGGCTACACCTTC
>TRBJ2-5|TRBV7-2|few|.
CASSLGGGATETQYF
TGTGCCAGCAGCCTTGGGGGGGGGGCCACAGAGACCCAGTACTTC
>TRBJ2-3|TRBV10-3|.|.
CAIMGDPDTQYF
TGTGCCATCATGGGGGATCCAGATACGCAGTATTTT
>TRBJ1-1|TRBV5-1|.|.
CASSLGVTANTEAFF
TGCGCCAGCAGCTTAGGTGTGACGGCAAACACTGAAGCTTTCTTT
>TRBJ1-1|TRBV12-3/TRBV12-4|few|.
CASSLRERAFF
TGTGCCAGCAGTTTGAGGGAACGAGCTTTCTTT
>TRBJ2-7|TRBV29-1|few|TRBD2
CSVELPLSGGESYEQYF
TGCAGCGTTGAACTCCCACTATCGGGAGGGGAAAGCTACGAGCAGTACTTC
>TRBJ2-1|TRBV28|few|.
CAVGGVQEQFF
TGTGCCGTCGGAGGGGTCCAGGAGCAGTTCTTC
>TRBJ2-7|TRBV20-1|.|.
CSASEAASLLNEQYF
TGCAGTGCTAGTGAAGCGGCTAGCCTCCTAAATGAGCAGTACTTC
>TRBJ2-5|TRBV12-3/TRBV12-4|few|.
CASCQLGGGDYQETQYF
TGTGCCAGCTGCCAGCTAGGGGGCGGGGACTACCAAGAGACCCAGTACTTC
>TRBJ2-7|TRBV20-1|.|.
CSAEEGSGGEQYF
TGCAGTGCTGAAGAGGGGTCCGGGGGCGAGCAGTACTTC
>TRBJ2-2|TRBV12-3/TRBV12-4|.|TRBD2
CASRGTSGEAGELFF
TGTGCCAGCAGGGGGACTAGCGGGGAGGCCGGGGAGCTGTTTTTT
>TRBJ1-2|TRBV20-1|.|.
CSARAFDGYTF
TGCAGTGCTAGAGCTTTTGATGGCTACACCTTC
>TRBJ2-2|TRBV28|.|.
CASSLVSWGELFF
TGTGCCAGCAGTTTGGTGTCTTGGGGGGAGCTGTTTTTT
>TRBJ2-1|TRBV10-3|few|.
CAISESNVTPNEQFF
TGTGCCATCAGTGAGTCAAATGTGACTCCCAATGAGCAGTTCTTC
>TRBJ2-7|TRBV3-1|.|TRBD2
CASSPTPGLAKYEQYF
TGTGCCAGCAGCCCAACCCCCGGACTAGCTAAATACGAGCAGTACTTC
>TRBJ2-3|TRBV3-1|.|.
CASSQGGTYTDTQYF
TGTGCCAGCAGCCAAGGTGGAACATACACAGATACGCAGTATTTT
>TRBJ2-7|TRBV5-1|.|.
CASGPRGSLSYEQYF
TGCGCCAGCGGCCCCCGGGGTTCGCTTTCCTACGAGCAGTACTTC
>TRBJ2-1|TRBV4-1|.|.
CASSQAPQGNNEQFF
TGCGCCAGCAGCCAAGCCCCCCAGGGGAACAATGAGCAGTTCTTC
>TRBJ2-7|TRBV5-6|.|.
CASSSGVRAYEQYF
TGTGCCAGCAGCTCCGGTGTCAGAGCCTACGAGCAGTACTTC
>TRBJ2-1|TRBV29-1|.|.
CSVGGPGLSYNEQFF
TGCAGCGTAGGGGGGCCGGGGCTTTCCTACAATGAGCAGTTCTTC
>TRBJ1-2|TRBV20-1|.|.
CSATQGNYGYTF
TGCAGTGCTACCCAGGGAAACTATGGCTACACCTTC